The clone carrying this TCR beta chain was observed many times. Antigen unknown. TCRdb recomputed calls from the 5' RACE reads with MiXCR, one row per CDR3 protein. The sample includes some 200,000 distinct CDR3 sequences, 6.5% to 8.5% of them seen just once. With no exceptions, donors were healthy Caucasians. These data come from a study of identical twins. The study, taken as a whole, reports: Weaker excess sharing between twins was seen in beta out-of-frame sequences.

J lost 7 bases, V lost 0 bases, and 9 bases had no gene match. Looked up from germline, CDR1 is MNHEY and CDR2 is SVGAGI. The CDR3 loop spans 17 amino acids. These sequences were also reported in another study, on yellow fever vaccine responses in identical twins.

The receptor was isolated from a woman aged 18 to 35 in good health. The chain combines TRBV6-5 with TRBJ1-5; the match to TRBD1 covers 10 bases. The sample consisted of memory (CD45RO+) T cells sorted from blood. CDR3 in DNA: TGTGCCAGCAGTTACTCTTCGACAGGGGGCGGCCGCCAGCCCCAGCATTTT. It specifies CASSYSSTGGGRQPQHF.